This is a list of T cell receptor beta chains from one sample in a study of technical replicates of blood from several donors. Measured with immunoSEQ multiplex PCR; TCRdb has only the in-frame clones, and not every one. The profile shows fewer than 85,000 clones, over 90% of them singletons. The sequenced sample consisted of PBMCs. Receptor source: a human donor in good health. Some clones in this sample may be carry-over from other donors' samples. The CDR3 runs from the conserved cysteine through the conserved F or W. D genes are given only for firm matches. The size entry is marked missing in some rows and otherwise reads once, few, many or a size class.

clone_size,v_call,j_call,d_call,cdr3_nt,cdr3_aa
NA,TRBV4-3,TRBJ2-7,NA,TGCGCCAGCAGCCAAGAACAGGGTTACGAGCAGTACTTC,CASSQEQGYEQYF
NA,TRBV19,TRBJ2-2,TRBD1,TGTGCCAGTAGAGACAGGGGATCTCCGAACACCGGGGAGCTGTTTTTT,CASRDRGSPNTGELFF
NA,TRBV11-3,TRBJ2-1,NA,TGTGCCAGCAGCGTACCGGGAACATACAATGAGCAGTTCTTC,CASSVPGTYNEQFF
NA,TRBV2,TRBJ1-2,NA,TGTGCCAGCAGTGATTCAGGACAGAGGGACTTC,CASSDSGQRDF
once,TRBV11-2,TRBJ2-7,NA,TGTGCCAGCAGCCCAGGTCAGGACTACTCCTACGAGCAGTACTTC,CASSPGQDYSYEQYF
once,TRBV6-5,TRBJ2-7,NA,TGTGCCAGCAGTTACGCCCCCGGGGAAAATGTGGAGCAGTACTTC,CASSYAPGENVEQYF
NA,TRBV2,TRBJ1-5,NA,TGTGCCAGCAGCGGTCCCGCGGACAGAGGACAGCCCCAGCATTTT,CASSGPADRGQPQHF
NA,TRBV10-3,TRBJ1-1,NA,TGTGCCATCAGTGAGGACCGAGGAAGCACTGAAGCTTTCTTT,CAISEDRGSTEAFF
NA,TRBV10-2,TRBJ1-2,TRBD1,TGCGCCAGTTCCCCGGGCCAGGGGGCAGGTGGCTACACCTTC,CASSPGQGAGGYTF
NA,TRBV19,TRBJ1-1,NA,TGTGCCAGTAGTATAGATCCCGGACAGATTTGGCCTGAAGCTTTCTTT,CASSIDPGQIWPEAFF
NA,TRBV9,TRBJ2-1,NA,TGTGCCAGCAGCCAGGGCGGGGGCCTCAATGAGCAGTTCTTC,CASSQGGGLNEQFF
medium-sized,TRBV7-9,TRBJ2-7,TRBD1,TGTGCCAGCAGTCTACAGGGGGACTACGAGCAGTACTTC,CASSLQGDYEQYF
NA,TRBV7-9,TRBJ1-5,TRBD1,TGTGCCAGCAGCTTAGATCCGGGACAGGGGTTTCAGCCCCAGCATTTT,CASSLDPGQGFQPQHF
NA,TRBV4-3,TRBJ2-1,NA,TGCGCCAGCAGCCAAGATTGGGCTAGCGCGTCCTATGAGCAGTTCTTC,CASSQDWASASYEQFF
NA,TRBV2,TRBJ2-2,NA,TGTGCCAGCAGTGATGGCAGGGACATGACGAACACCGGGGAGCTGTTTTTT,CASSDGRDMTNTGELFF
NA,TRBV18,TRBJ2-1,TRBD2,TGTGCCAGCTCACCACCCAATAGCGGGGAGGCAAATGAGCAGTTCTTC,CASSPPNSGEANEQFF
NA,TRBV4-1,TRBJ1-2,NA,TGCGCCAGCAGCCAAGTGGTACAGGAGACCTATGGCTACACCTTC,CASSQVVQETYGYTF
NA,TRBV7-3,TRBJ2-7,TRBD2,TGTGCCAGCAGCTTAAGCGGCGGGGGGTCCTACGAGCAGTACTTC,CASSLSGGGSYEQYF
NA,TRBV7-2,TRBJ1-1,TRBD1,TGTGCCAGCAGCGGCGACAGGGTGGGCACTGAAGCTTTCTTT,CASSGDRVGTEAFF
once,TRBV5-4,TRBJ1-2,NA,TGTGCCAGCAGGATAGACAGTAACTATGGCTACACCTTC,CASRIDSNYGYTF
once,TRBV7-9,TRBJ2-3,TRBD2,TGTGCCAGCTCGACTAGCGGAGGGGGTGCAGATACGCAGTATTTT,CASSTSGGGADTQYF
NA,TRBV5-1,TRBJ2-7,TRBD1,TGCGCCAGCAGCTTGGGTGGGACAGGGTCCTACGAGCAGTACTTC,CASSLGGTGSYEQYF
NA,TRBV6-5,TRBJ1-1,NA,TGTGCCAGCAGTTACTCCGGGGTGGCTTTCTTT,CASSYSGVAFF
NA,TRBV4-1,TRBJ2-1,NA,TGCGCCAGCAGCCAAGTACAGGACCTATACAATGAGCAGTTCTTC,CASSQVQDLYNEQFF
NA,TRBV25-1,TRBJ2-7,NA,TGTGCCAGCAGTGAATATGCGGTTTCCTACGAGCAGTACTTC,CASSEYAVSYEQYF
NA,TRBV7-8,TRBJ1-5,NA,TGTGCCAGCAGCTTGCAGGAAAGTATTCAGCCCCAGCATTTT,CASSLQESIQPQHF
NA,TRBV7-6,TRBJ2-3,NA,TGTGCCAGCAGCTCTGGCGGGGGCCTCAGGGGTACAGATACGCAGTATTTT,CASSSGGGLRGTDTQYF
NA,TRBV28,TRBJ1-2,NA,TGTGCCAGCAGTGGCAGATATGGCTACACCTTC,CASSGRYGYTF
NA,TRBV7-2,TRBJ2-1,NA,TGTGCCAGCAGCTTAGTTCCGATAAGCGGAGGGGCTACAATTGAGCAGTTCTTC,CASSLVPISGGATIEQFF
NA,TRBV2,TRBJ2-1,NA,TGTGCCAGCAGTGAAGGATTAGCGGCCACTGGGGGCAATGAGCAGTTCTTC,CASSEGLAATGGNEQFF
medium-sized,TRBV7-9,TRBJ1-2,TRBD1,TGTGCCAGCAGCCCACTCCGGACAGGGGGTGACTATGGCTACACCTTC,CASSPLRTGGDYGYTF
NA,TRBV5-4,TRBJ1-6,NA,TGTGCCAGCAGCTCCGCCACAGGGAATTTGTCACCCCTCCACTTT,CASSSATGNLSPLHF